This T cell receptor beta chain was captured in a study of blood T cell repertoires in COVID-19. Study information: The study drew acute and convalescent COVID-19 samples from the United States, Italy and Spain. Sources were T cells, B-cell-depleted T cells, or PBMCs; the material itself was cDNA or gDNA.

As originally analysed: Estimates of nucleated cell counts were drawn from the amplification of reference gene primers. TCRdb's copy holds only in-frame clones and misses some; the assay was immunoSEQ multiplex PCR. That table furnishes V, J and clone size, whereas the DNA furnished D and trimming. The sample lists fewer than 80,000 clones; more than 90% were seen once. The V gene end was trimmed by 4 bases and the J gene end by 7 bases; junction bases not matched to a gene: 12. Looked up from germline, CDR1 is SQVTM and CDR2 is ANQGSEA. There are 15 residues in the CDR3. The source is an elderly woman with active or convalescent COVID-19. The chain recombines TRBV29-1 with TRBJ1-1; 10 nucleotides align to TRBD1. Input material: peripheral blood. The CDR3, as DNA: TGCAGCGTTGCGGGGACAGGGGTAAGAAGTGGTGAAGCTTTCTTT. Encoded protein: CSVAGTGVRSGEAFF.